This T cell receptor beta chain was recorded in a study of OX40 agonist ivuxolimab in advanced cancers. Regarding the study as a whole: Nonresponders, in some cases, also had low normalized T-cell clonal expansion.

Remarks on this clone: The antigen remains unidentified.

Some clones are missing from TCRdb's copy, which holds only in-frame ones; the method was immunoSEQ multiplex PCR. The sample lists 75,000 to 90,000 clones, about 88% occurring once. Germline assignment: CDR1 SNHLY and CDR2 FYNNEI. J gave up 6 bases and V 8 bases, and 8 bases lay outside the gene matches. The length of the CDR3 is 13 residues. The chain uses TRBV2 and TRBJ2-7, with 9 bases fitting TRBD2. This specimen was CD4+ or CD8+ T cells sorted from blood, taken in a trial of the OX40 agonist ivuxolimab. This clonotype was obtained from an adult with an advanced solid tumor such as melanoma, head and neck, liver or kidney cancer. The CDR3 loop reads CASGRLAVGEQYF. The CDR3 DNA sequence: TGTGCCAGCGGAAGACTAGCGGTAGGCGAGCAGTACTTC.